The 16 T cell receptor beta chains below were found in one sample sequenced in a study of glioma-infiltrating T cells after dendritic cell vaccination. Measured with immunoSEQ multiplex PCR; TCRdb has only the in-frame clones, and not every one. Of tens of thousands of clones listed, under 90% are singletons. The source was blood, collected before dendritic cell vaccination. All receptors derive from a human donor with glioblastoma.

This clone appeared a few times. The chain carries TRBV19 and TRBJ2-2; the match to TRBD1 covers 10 bases. With V trimmed by 6 bases and J by 8 bases, 12 bases remained unmatched. Germline CDR1 reads LNHDA; CDR2 reads SQIVND (reference sequence). The CDR3 covers 16 residues. The CDR3 DNA follows: TGTGCCAGTAGCCCTACCCCGGGACAGGGGACGGGGGAGCTGTTTTTT. Protein product: CASSPTPGQGTGELFF. Variable domain in full (rest from reference TRBV19 and TRBJ2-2): DGGITQSPKYLFRKEGQNVTLSCEQNLNHDAMYWYRQDPGQGLRLIYYSQIVNDFQKGDIAEGYSVSREKKESFPLTVTSAQKNPTAFYLCASSPTPGQGTGELFFGEGSRLTVL.

A word on this clone: Other nucleotide sequences from this sample produce the same CDR3. The chain recombines TRBV4-1 with TRBJ1-1; D not certain. Germline V CDR1 and CDR2: MGHRA, YSYEKL. Trimming stripped 0 bases from V and 6 bases from J, with 8 bases between. The CDR3 consists of 13 residues. CDR3 protein: CASSQDARAEAFF. The CDR3 bases are TGCGCCAGCAGCCAAGATGCCCGAGCTGAAGCTTTCTTT.

This sequence joins TRBV2 and TRBJ2-1; perhaps TRBD1 as D (6 bases). The V end was cut by 6 bases, the J end by 4 bases, with 10 bases between. Germline-derived CDR1 and CDR2 are SNHLY and FYNNEI. There are 13 residues in the CDR3. CDR3 sequence (DNA): TGTGCCAGCAGCTCCGACAGGTACAATGAGCAGTTCTTC. This encodes CASSSDRYNEQFF.

CDR3 in DNA: TGCAGGACGGGGGACAGGGGTGGCTACACCTTC. Translating it yields CRTGDRGGYTF. This sequence joins TRBV20-1 and TRBJ1-2; 10 bases are shared with TRBD1. Germline V lookup: CDR1 DFQATT, CDR2 SNEGSKA (reference sequence). This CDR3 has 11 amino acids.

CDR3 residues: CASSLDSSTDTQYF. The CDR3 coding sequence is TGTGCCAGCAGCTTAGACTCTAGCACAGATACGCAGTATTTT. The rearrangement joins TRBV11-3 to TRBJ2-3; D unclear. With 0 bases removed from V and 0 bases from J, the gap between germline ends came to 4 bases. The length of the CDR3 is 14 residues. Per the germline V gene, CDR1 is SGHNT and CDR2 is YENEEA.

The chain is built from TRBV19 and TRBJ1-2; 9 bases are shared with TRBD1. Trimming at V came to 3 bases and at J to 7 bases, leaving 9 bases not matched to a gene. The germline V gene encodes CDR1 LNHDA and CDR2 SQIVND (reference sequence). The CDR3 sequence is 15 residues long. The CDR3 bases are TGTGCCAGTAGTATCTGGGGACAGGGTTTTGGTGGCTACACCTTC. It encodes CASSIWGQGFGGYTF.

A single count supports this clone. The chain employs TRBV12-5 and TRBJ2-7, with 9 bases that match TRBD1. The V gene end was trimmed by 4 bases and the J gene end by 5 bases; junction bases not matched to a gene: 9. Germline CDR1 LGHNT, CDR2 FRNRAP. The CDR3 is 15 residues long. In nucleotides, the CDR3 is TGTGCTAGTGGTTGGACGGGACAGGGTTTGGACGAGCAGTACTTC. This sequence encodes CASGWTGQGLDEQYF.

This clone was counted a few times. The genes are TRBV6-5 and TRBJ2-7; tentatively, D is TRBD1 (6 bases). V lost 1 base and J 3 bases, leaving 7 bases between the germline ends. CDR3 length equals 13 residues. CDR1 is MNHEY and CDR2 is SVGAGI in the germline V gene. CDR3 bases: TGTGCCAGCAGTTACTACAGGGACTACGAGCAGTACTTC. Residues: CASSYYRDYEQYF.

The chain links TRBV6-1 to TRBJ1-5; D unresolved. The CDR3 sequence is 13 residues long. Germline V gives CDR1 MNHNS, CDR2 SASEGT. Trimming removed 7 bases from V and 3 bases from J, with 10 bases in between. CDR3 residues: CASTPTLNQPQHF. In nucleotides, the CDR3 is TGTGCCAGCACTCCGACACTCAATCAGCCCCAGCATTTT.

This chain uses TRBV4-1 with TRBJ2-3; 12 bases are shared with TRBD2. The CDR3 is made up of 15 amino acids. Germline CDR1 reads MGHRA; CDR2 reads YSYEKL. V trimming: 4 bases; J trimming: 6 bases; junction bases outside the gene matches: 5. This CDR3 reads CASSPFGTSGDTQYF. The DNA of the CDR3 is TGCGCCAGCAGCCCCTTTGGGACTAGCGGGGATACGCAGTATTTT.

With respect to this clone: The conserved final phenylalanine or tryptophan is absent from the CDR3, which likely points to a read error. The limits of the CDR3 on the DNA are not certain, so only TCRdb's listed CDR3 is given. The CDR3 sequence: CASSSETGASTI. The chain joins TRBV7-9 to TRBJ1-2; TRBD1 was called by the table and not checked on the DNA. Looked up from germline, CDR1 is SEHNR and CDR2 is FQNEAQ (reference sequence). The CDR3 spans 12 residues, counting both ends.

The chain employs TRBV11-3 and TRBJ2-7; tentative D call: TRBD1 (5 bases). Trimming shortened V by 1 base and J by 5 bases, and 9 bases separated the two germline ends. This CDR3 is 13 amino acids long. Looked up from germline, CDR1 is SGHNT and CDR2 is YENEEA. The CDR3 is CASSLGRDDEQYF. In nucleotides, the CDR3 is TGTGCCAGCAGCTTAGGCAGGGATGACGAGCAGTACTTC. The full variable domain, its missing parts supplied by reference TRBV11-3 and TRBJ2-7, is EAGVVQSPRYKIIEKKQPVAFWCNPISGHNTLYWYLQNLGQGPELLIRYENEEAVDDSQLPKDRFSAERLKGVDSTLKIQPAELGDSAVYLCASSLGRDDEQYFGPGTRLTVT.

This chain links TRBV4-1 with TRBJ1-3, with no clear D. There are 17 residues in the CDR3. The V end was cut by 4 bases, the J end by 0 bases, with 16 bases between. Germline CDR1 and CDR2: MGHRA and YSYEKL. The CDR3 coding sequence is TGCGCCAGCAGCCCGGAGAGCGTCACCTACTCTGGAAACACCATATATTTT. Encoded protein: CASSPESVTYSGNTIYF.

This clone was detected only a few times. The gene calls are TRBV2 and TRBJ2-3; a possible D gene is TRBD1 (5 bases). In germline, CDR1 is SNHLY, CDR2 FYNNEI. The CDR3 spans 13 residues. With 8 bases removed from V and 1 base from J, the gap between germline ends came to 10 bases. CDR3 in DNA: TGTGCCAGCGAGGAGACAGGCACAGATACGCAGTATTTT. Translating it yields CASEETGTDTQYF.

This chain joins TRBV19 and TRBJ2-7; 8 nucleotides align to TRBD2. Germline-derived CDR1 and CDR2 are LNHDA and SQIVND (reference sequence). The trim removed 5 bases at V and 2 bases at J, leaving 11 bases unmatched. CDR3 size: 16 residues. The CDR3 region is CASSPRGGTRPYEQYF. The DNA of the CDR3 is TGTGCCAGTAGTCCCCGGGGGGGGACAAGGCCCTACGAGCAGTACTTC.

The chain employs TRBV19 and TRBJ2-3; 8 bases align to TRBD2. V lost 8 bases, J lost 10 bases, and 14 bases stayed unmatched. Germline CDR1 is LNHDA and CDR2 is SQIVND (reference sequence). The CDR3 is made up of 14 amino acids. The CDR3 DNA reads TGTGCCAGTCAAAACTCCGCGGGGGGATGGCCGCAGTATTTT. It yields the protein CASQNSAGGWPQYF.